This TCR beta chain was sequenced for a study of T cell responses to AZD1222 COVID-19 vaccine. The study, taken as a whole, reports: A mostly white British donor set with more females was recruited, and clonal diversity was possibly underestimated. Targeting of unmutated variant regions was reportedly seen in nearly half of spike-specific TCRs.

Trimming stripped 2 bases from V and 5 bases from J, with 6 bases between. Looked up from germline, CDR1 is MDHEN and CDR2 is SYDVKM. The CDR3 totals 12 residues. Assay used: immunoSEQ multiplex PCR; TCRdb lists only in-frame clones, some missing. The data show 45,000 to 60,000 clones, 75% to 90% seen once. In regard to this clone: No antigen is known for it.

The sequencing here drew on peripheral blood, taken on day 0 of AZD1222 vaccination. The chain recombines TRBV28 with TRBJ1-2, with D unresolved. The sequence was obtained from an adult in good health. Here the CDR3 DNA reads TGTGCCAGCAGTTTAGGTAGATATGGCTACACCTTC. It encodes CASSLGRYGYTF.